These 32 T cell receptor beta chains were sequenced from one sample in a study of shared clonotypes between healthy human individuals. CD8 cells regarded as naive lacked CD45RO, were positively chosen for CCR7, and omitted terminally differentiated effector memory CD45RA+ cells. Assay used: immunoSEQ multiplex PCR; TCRdb lists only in-frame clones, some missing. The sample shows around 2,000,000 clones, 85% to 95% of them seen only once. The sequenced sample was naive CD8+ T cells from PBMCs. These receptors came from a man younger than 35 in good health. Some clones in this sample may be carry-over from other donors' samples.

The chain is built from TRBV7-8 and TRBJ2-3; possible D gene TRBD2, 6 bases. Germline assignment: CDR1 SGHVS and CDR2 FQNEAQ. V lost 5 bases, J lost 0 bases, and 12 bases lay in between. This CDR3 has 15 residues. The CDR3 nucleotides are TGTGCCAGCAGCCGAGCCGGGAGCAGCACAGATACGCAGTATTTT. Residues: CASSRAGSSTDTQYF. Supplemented by reference TRBV7-8 and TRBJ2-3, the full variable domain reads GAGVSQSPRYKVAKRGQDVALRCDPISGHVSLFWYQQALGQGPEFLTYFQNEAQLDKSGLPSDRFFAERPEGSVSTLKIQRTQQEDSAVYLCASSRAGSSTDTQYFGPGTRLTVL.

The V and J genes are TRBV6-5 and TRBJ2-2; D gene unclear. The CDR3 is 15 amino acids. Per the germline V gene, CDR1 is MNHEY and CDR2 is SVGAGI. The ends were cut back, 0 bases at V and 1 base at J, with 6 bases in the middle. The CDR3 spells CASSYSSWNTGELFF. CDR3 DNA sequence: TGTGCCAGCAGTTACTCCTCTTGGAACACCGGGGAGCTGTTTTTT.

This sequence joins TRBV4-1 and TRBJ2-7; 7 bases are a match to TRBD1. The CDR3 loop spans 14 amino acids. Germline V lookup: CDR1 MGHRA, CDR2 YSYEKL. The junction had 4 bases not matched to a gene; V was cut back by 3 bases and J by 2 bases. The CDR3 loop reads CASSHQGDTYEQYF. DNA for the CDR3: TGCGCCAGCAGCCACCAGGGGGACACCTACGAGCAGTACTTC.

A few counts support this clone. In the same sample, other DNA sequences code for this CDR3. The CDR3 bases are TGTGCCAGCCGCCCTGGAGACACTGAAGCTTTCTTT. This gives the protein CASRPGDTEAFF. V is TRBV19 and J is TRBJ1-1; D unclear. Germline V gene data show CDR1 as LNHDA and CDR2 as SQIVND (reference sequence). Trimming stripped 9 bases from V and 3 bases from J, with 11 bases between. The CDR3 spans 12 residues.

Written as DNA, the CDR3 is TGTGCCAGCAGCTTTGACTCCACAGGGGGCCCCGAGCAGTACTTC. It translates to CASSFDSTGGPEQYF. The V gene is TRBV7-9, the J gene TRBJ2-7, with 9 bases matching TRBD1. The germline CDR1 and CDR2 sequences are SEHNR and FQNEAQ (reference sequence). V was clipped by 3 bases and J by 6 bases; unmatched bases: 9. The CDR3 covers 15 residues.

V and J are TRBV11-2 and TRBJ1-1; weak D call: TRBD1 (5 bases). The CDR3 is made up of 16 amino acids. The V end was cut by 5 bases, the J end by 1 base, with 17 bases between. Germline lookup yields CDR1 SGHAT and CDR2 FQNNGV. The CDR3 nucleotides are TGTGCCAGCAGCGCCCGGGGCGGGGCCCAGAACACTGAAGCTTTCTTT. Amino acid sequence: CASSARGGAQNTEAFF. Filled out from reference TRBV11-2 and TRBJ1-1, the complete variable domain reads EAGVAQSPRYKIIEKRQSVAFWCNPISGHATLYWYQQILGQGPKLLIQFQNNGVVDDSQLPKDRFSAERLKGVDSTLKIQPAKLEDSAVYLCASSARGGAQNTEAFFGQGTRLTVV.

Concerning this clone itself: Other DNA sequences in this specimen translate into the identical CDR3. This sequence joins TRBV4-1 and TRBJ2-7; maybe TRBD1 (6 bases). V was shortened by 4 bases and J by 1 base, with 11 bases between the two germline ends. CDR1 and CDR2 from the germline V gene are MGHRA and YSYEKL. The CDR3 spans 14 residues. Written as DNA, the CDR3 is TGCGCCAGCAGCCCAGGGGTATCGTCCTACGAGCAGTACTTC. It codes for CASSPGVSSYEQYF.

The chain combines TRBV12-5 with TRBJ2-1; 11 nucleotides match TRBD2. CDR3 length equals 14 residues. Germline V gene lookup returns CDR1 LGHNT and CDR2 FRNRAP. V was clipped by 11 bases and J by 4 bases; unmatched bases: 7. The CDR3 region has the DNA TGTGCTTCCGCCGGGACTAGCGGTTACAATGAGCAGTTCTTC. This codes for CASAGTSGYNEQFF.

CDR3 in amino acids: CASSLGGGPETKLFF. CDR3 DNA sequence: TGTGCCAGCAGCTTAGGGGGAGGGCCCGAAACTAAACTGTTTTTT. The rearrangement uses TRBV7-9 and TRBJ1-4; D gene ambiguous. The CDR3 is 15 residues long. Germline V gives CDR1 SEHNR, CDR2 FQNEAQ (reference sequence). V lost 1 base and J 11 bases, leaving 17 bases between the germline ends.

V usage is TRBV7-9 and J usage is TRBJ2-5, with D uncertain. Germline-derived CDR1 and CDR2 are SEHNR and FQNEAQ (reference sequence). V was clipped by 4 bases and J by 5 bases, with 11 bases between them. This CDR3 is built from 13 residues. The CDR3 DNA sequence: TGTGCCAGCAGCTGGCCGCTTAGGGAGACCCAGTACTTC. The encoded protein is CASSWPLRETQYF.

J is TRBJ2-3 and V is TRBV9, with D unresolved. Trimming cost V 2 bases and J 6 bases, with 16 bases left between them. Germline lookup yields CDR1 SGDLS and CDR2 YYNGEE. CDR3 size: 15 residues. The CDR3 DNA reads as TGTGCCAGCAGCGTCAAAGGAGTAAGCCCGGATACGCAGTATTTT. Residues: CASSVKGVSPDTQYF.

This chain uses TRBV5-5 with TRBJ1-4; D gene unclear. Trimming cost V 3 bases and J 5 bases, with 8 bases left between them. The germline gives CDR1 SGHKS, CDR2 YYEKEE (reference sequence). The CDR3 contains 13 residues. The CDR3 sequence: CASSSSPNEKLFF. The CDR3 coding sequence is TGTGCCAGCAGCTCCAGCCCGAATGAAAAACTGTTTTTT.

This chain uses TRBV14 with TRBJ1-2; 8 bases align to TRBD1. Trimming took 10 bases from V and 4 from J; bases not matched to a gene: 5. The CDR3 contains 12 residues. Germline CDR1 and CDR2: SGHDN and FVKESK. The CDR3 DNA reads TGTGCCATCCAGGACAGGGCCTATGGCTACACCTTC. Protein: CAIQDRAYGYTF.

The rearrangement links TRBV2 to TRBJ2-7; the match to TRBD2 covers 9 bases. V gave up 6 bases and J gave up 2 bases; unmatched junction bases: 5. From germline, CDR1 is SNHLY and CDR2 FYNNEI. The CDR3 totals 14 residues. CDR3 nucleotides: TGTGCCAGCAGCATAGCGGGAGAGACCTACGAGCAGTACTTC. The encoded protein is CASSIAGETYEQYF. The full variable domain, with the rest looked up from reference TRBV2 and TRBJ2-7, is EPEVTQTPSHQVTQMGQEVILRCVPISNHLYFYWYRQILGQKVEFLVSFYNNEISEKSEIFDDQFSVERPDGSNFTLKIRSTKLEDSAMYFCASSIAGETYEQYFGPGTRLTVT.

CDR3 residues: CASSQEQRTHNEQFF. The DNA of the CDR3 is TGTGCCAGCAGCCAAGAGCAGCGGACCCACAATGAGCAGTTCTTC. The chain couples TRBV4-2 to TRBJ2-1, with a weak D call TRBD2 (5 bases). Germline lookup yields CDR1 LGHNA and CDR2 YNFKEQ. With 0 bases removed from V and 5 bases from J, the gap between germline ends came to 11 bases. The CDR3 runs 15 residues.

This clone has only one observation. This chain joins TRBV7-9 and TRBJ2-1; D gene unclear. This CDR3 is built from 14 residues. Trimming pared 4 bases from V and 4 bases from J, leaving 11 bases between. Per germline, CDR1 SEHNR and CDR2 FQNEAQ (reference sequence). CDR3 residues: CASSSLVGYNEQFF. As DNA, the CDR3 is TGTGCCAGCAGCTCATTGGTGGGGTACAATGAGCAGTTCTTC. The whole variable domain, remainder taken from reference TRBV7-9 and TRBJ2-1, is DTGVSQNPRHKITKRGQNVTFRCDPISEHNRLYWYRQTLGQGPEFLTYFQNEAQLEKSRLLSDRFSAERPKGSFSTLEIQRTEQGDSAMYLCASSSLVGYNEQFFGPGTRLTVL.

The chain couples TRBV29-1 to TRBJ2-1, with D possibly matching TRBD1 (5 bases). CDR3 size: 11 residues. V was shortened by 8 bases and J by 3 bases, with 8 bases between the two germline ends. The germline CDR1 and CDR2 sequences are SQVTM and ANQGSEA. The CDR3 loop is CSIRDYNEQFF. The CDR3 DNA reads as TGCAGCATCAGGGACTACAATGAGCAGTTCTTC.

The chain is built from TRBV27 and TRBJ2-7; tentatively, D is TRBD1 or TRBD2 (9 bases each). This CDR3 spans 19 amino acids. The germline V gene encodes CDR1 MNHEY and CDR2 SMNVEV (reference sequence). Trimming cost V 0 bases and J 2 bases, with 23 bases left between them. CDR3: CASSLSPGTGRGRAYEQYF. The CDR3 coding sequence is TGTGCCAGCAGTTTATCCCCCGGGACAGGGCGCGGGAGGGCCTACGAGCAGTACTTC.

V is TRBV7-8 and J is TRBJ2-7; D is possibly TRBD2 (6 bases). Trimming shortened V by 1 base and J by 6 bases, and 13 bases separated the two germline ends. CDR3 length equals 14 residues. Looked up from germline, CDR1 is SGHVS and CDR2 is FQNEAQ. The CDR3, as DNA: TGTGCCAGCAGCTTAGGCGGGAACCTCGGCGAGCAGTACTTC. It is translated as CASSLGGNLGEQYF.

This chain links TRBV7-9 with TRBJ2-5; tentatively, D is TRBD1 or TRBD2 (5 bases each). Germline loops: CDR1 SEHNR, CDR2 FQNEAQ (reference sequence). The CDR3 contains 14 residues. V dropped 5 bases and J dropped 4 bases, with 14 bases sitting between them. The chain's CDR3 is CASSNREGRETQYF. The CDR3 DNA reads as TGTGCCAGCAGCAACAGAGAGGGGCGAGAGACCCAGTACTTC.

The chain is built from TRBV4-3 and TRBJ2-1; 13 nucleotides agree with TRBD2. V lost 4 bases, J lost 0 bases, and 3 bases stayed unmatched. The CDR3 covers 17 residues. Germline CDR1 LGHNA, CDR2 YSLEER. CDR3 coding DNA: TGCGCCAGCAGCCCAGGGACTAGCGGGATCTCCTACAATGAGCAGTTCTTC. As protein: CASSPGTSGISYNEQFF.

This clone has just a few counts. The chain is built from TRBV10-3 and TRBJ1-1, with D perhaps TRBD1 (5 bases). Germline V gene sequence: CDR1 ENHRY, CDR2 SYGVKD. The CDR3 is 13 amino acids. The V and J ends lost 7 bases and 5 bases respectively, with 14 bases between them. Here the CDR3 reads CAITERGGTEAFF. In DNA form, the CDR3 reads TGTGCCATCACAGAACGGGGCGGAACTGAAGCTTTCTTT.

The CDR3 DNA follows: TGTGCCTGGAGGGCTAGCGGGACCTACGAGCAGTACTTC. It is translated as CAWRASGTYEQYF. The chain uses TRBV30 and TRBJ2-7, with 9 bases fitting TRBD2. CDR1 is GTSNPN and CDR2 is SVGIG in the germline V gene (reference sequence). This CDR3 comprises 13 residues. The V and J ends lost 3 bases and 2 bases, in that order; junction bases with no gene match: 2.

The chain combines TRBV6-5 with TRBJ1-1; perhaps TRBD1 as D (6 bases). V dropped 6 bases and J dropped 2 bases, with 13 bases sitting between them. CDR3 length: 14 amino acids. Germline V gene data show CDR1 as MNHEY and CDR2 as SVGAGI. CDR3 nucleotides: TGTGCCAGCAGCTCCGGGACAAAAAACACTGAAGCTTTCTTT. Encoded protein: CASSSGTKNTEAFF.

The V call is TRBV19, the J call TRBJ1-2; D perhaps matches TRBD1 (6 bases). The CDR3 is 15 residues long. Germline-derived CDR1 and CDR2 are LNHDA and SQIVND (reference sequence). Deletions cut 8 bases from V and 2 bases from J, with 18 bases between. This chain's CDR3 is CASPSGDTGNYGYTF. The CDR3 region has the DNA TGTGCCAGTCCCAGCGGGGACACGGGGAACTATGGCTACACCTTC.

The chain uses TRBV15 and TRBJ2-1; the D call may be TRBD1 or TRBD2 (5 bases each). V lost 0 bases and J lost 4, with 10 bases in between. Per the germline V gene, CDR1 is LNHNV and CDR2 is YYDKDF (reference sequence). This CDR3 is built from 15 residues. Here the CDR3 DNA reads TGTGCCACCAGCAGAGATACGGGACCTTACAATGAGCAGTTCTTC. Translated: CATSRDTGPYNEQFF.

This clone has only one observation. V and J are TRBV30 and TRBJ1-1; D is unclear. Trimming pared 2 bases from V and 8 bases from J, leaving 9 bases between. The CDR3 runs 11 residues. The V gene's germline CDR1 is GTSNPN and CDR2 SVGIG (reference sequence). The CDR3 bases are TGTGCCTGGAGTATTCCCGCGGAAGCTTTCTTT. It yields the protein CAWSIPAEAFF.

This rearrangement joins TRBV2 to TRBJ2-1, with D perhaps TRBD2 (6 bases). Trimming stripped 7 bases from V and 0 bases from J, with 16 bases between. This CDR3 has 16 amino acids. In germline, CDR1 is SNHLY, CDR2 FYNNEI. The CDR3 nucleotides read TGTGCCAGCACTAGGTCCACTAGCCCCTCCTACAATGAGCAGTTCTTC. Translated, it gives CASTRSTSPSYNEQFF.

The chain couples TRBV27 to TRBJ2-7; D may be TRBD2 (6 bases). The CDR3 totals 15 residues. Trimming pared 6 bases from V and 2 bases from J, leaving 17 bases between. Germline lookup yields CDR1 MNHEY and CDR2 SMNVEV (reference sequence). Here the CDR3 reads CASRFVGGGTYEQYF. CDR3 in DNA: TGTGCCAGCAGATTTGTGGGTGGCGGGACCTACGAGCAGTACTTC.

The CDR3 sequence is CASSLDGEDTQYF. The CDR3 DNA reads as TGTGCCAGCAGCTTAGACGGGGAGGATACGCAGTATTTT. J is TRBJ2-3 and V is TRBV7-6; perhaps TRBD2 as D (5 bases). V was shortened by 1 base and J by 6 bases, with 8 bases between the two germline ends. CDR1 SGHVS and CDR2 FNYEAQ come from the germline V gene. This CDR3 is built from 13 residues.

The sample holds one count of this clone. The chain employs TRBV4-1 and TRBJ2-2, with TRBD2 matching over 8 bases. Looked up from germline, CDR1 is MGHRA and CDR2 is YSYEKL. The CDR3 has 17 amino acids. With V trimmed by 4 bases and J by 4 bases, 11 bases remained unmatched. The CDR3 sequence is CASSPPGGTSGTGELFF. In nucleotides, the CDR3 is TGCGCCAGCAGCCCCCCGGGAGGGACTAGTGGCACCGGGGAGCTGTTTTTT.

The rearrangement joins TRBV5-6 to TRBJ2-3; 12 bases are shared with TRBD2. CDR1 SGHDT and CDR2 YYEEEE come from the germline V gene. The CDR3 loop spans 15 amino acids. J lost 4 bases, V lost 1 base, and 1 base had no gene match. CDR3 coding DNA: TGTGCCAGCAGCTTGAGACTAGCGGGAGCAGATACGCAGTATTTT. The encoded protein is CASSLRLAGADTQYF.